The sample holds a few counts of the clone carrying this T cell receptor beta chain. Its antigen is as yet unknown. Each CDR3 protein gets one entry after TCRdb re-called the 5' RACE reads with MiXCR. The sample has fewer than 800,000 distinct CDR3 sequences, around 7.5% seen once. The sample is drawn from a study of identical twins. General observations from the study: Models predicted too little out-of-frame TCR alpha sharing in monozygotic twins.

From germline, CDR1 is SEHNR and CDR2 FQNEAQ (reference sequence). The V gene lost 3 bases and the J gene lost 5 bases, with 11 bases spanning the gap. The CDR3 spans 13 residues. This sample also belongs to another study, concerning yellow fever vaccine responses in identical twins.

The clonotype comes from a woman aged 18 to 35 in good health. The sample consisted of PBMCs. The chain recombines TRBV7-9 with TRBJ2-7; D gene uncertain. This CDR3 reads CASSFYLKDEQYF. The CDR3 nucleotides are TGTGCCAGCAGCTTTTACCTGAAGGACGAGCAGTACTTC.